What follows describes a single T cell receptor (beta chain). Its antigen remains unidentified. Qualities for individual bases were not recorded, and no much larger clone is one base off. These data are taken from a study of cytomegalovirus exposure and HLA in healthy donors (dated by TCRdb to about 2017). Broadly, across the study: In an earlier analysis of roughly 590 of the donors, less than 350 Gb of sequence data and just under 120 million unique TCR beta sequences from 150 million to 200 million T cells were reported. An early release covering around 630 HLA-typed donors comprised around 300 gigabases of sequencing data and about 90 million unique TCR sequences. Of the roughly 410 genotyped donors, 75% to 85% were placed in the genetic ancestry cluster associated with self-reported Caucasian donors. The study was designed to test whether signatures of past pathogen exposure could be identified by cataloging public T cell receptors. The T cell repertoires of several hundred subjects were profiled by immunosequencing and related to cytomegalovirus serostatus. A separate validation cohort of 90 to 150 different subjects was used in addition to the roughly 700-subject first cohort. High-throughput TCR immunosequencing, statistical association of individual TCRs with disease status, and machine learning were combined to predict cytomegalovirus infection status. In a later analysis, previously published TCR beta repertoires from fewer than 750 donors were re-analyzed and high-resolution HLA genotyping was added so that TCR occurrence patterns could be studied. Rather than using new phenotypic data, the later analysis identified candidate immune exposures from TCR beta sequences and from how often those sequences occurred across donors. To decide whether each TCR beta V gene segment behaved as functional or pseudogenic, an earlier analysis of approximately 620 of the donors relied on high-throughput TCR beta sequencing. Donor age, sex, ethnicity and CMV serostatus were collected together with the repertoire data. Genome-wide SNP genotypes for about 65% of the 666 donors were used in a later genetic analysis, which treated that subset as a discovery cohort. All discovery cohort repertoires had been generated on a single sequencing platform. Both class I and class II loci were covered by HLA typing, at four-digit resolution. The number of typed donors differed by locus: roughly 620-640 for A, B, C, DRB1 and DQB1; approximately 540 for DQA1; approximately 600 for DPA1; and some 430 for DPB1. Roughly 5 DR-DQ haplotypes were handled as single units for association and clustering, since linkage in the cohort was strong. On average, around 240,000 unique TCR beta nucleotide sequences were sequenced per donor among fewer than 500 genotyped donors of the cohort, with 15% to 20% of those sequences being non-productive. Study-level results and caveats: In a later genetic analysis, fewer N-insertions in productive TCRs were reported among donors in an Asian-associated ancestry cluster than the approximately 670-donor mean. Compared with equally common non-associated chains, HLA-associated TCR beta chains in a later analysis were more clonally expanded and had lower generation probabilities. Cytomegalovirus status was reported to be diagnosed by the classifier with high specificity and sensitivity in both the original and validation cohorts. A later analysis found that TCR association rates varied across HLA loci, with DRB1 alleles showing the most associated TCRs and HLA-C alleles the fewest. According to a later analysis, most CMV-associated TCR beta chains appeared to be HLA-restricted, and the HLA associations seemed to be driven largely by CMV exposure. A later analysis reported that several top co-occurrence clusters appeared linked to parvovirus B19, influenza, CMV and Epstein-Barr virus. The authors suggested that the approach could potentially be generalized to other disease states and immunological phenotypes. Specific HLA alleles were associated with 15,000 to 20,000 TCR beta sequences at a false discovery rate of 0.05 in a later analysis. CMV serostatus was the only immune exposure information available for the cohort. While some public TCRs were present in many individuals, most TCR sequences turned up only very rarely across donors. In a later genetic analysis, a missense DCLRE1C variant was associated with V-gene and J-gene trimming of TCR beta chains, and the association was replicated in an independent cohort. The presence/absence analyses assumed that sequencing depth was roughly uniform across donors, and that assumption may not be true. Broadly in line with IMGT annotations, most TCR beta V segments showed up in productive rearrangements about 87% or about 30% of the time in an earlier analysis of under 700 of the donors. In vitro tests confirmed that a few of the cytomegalovirus-associated TCR beta chains recognize cytomegalovirus antigens. The sequencing pipeline was judged likely to have produced a cluster of highly shared sequence variants as a technical artifact. The 87-base-pair reads could not distinguish some IMGT-functional V segments, including TRBV6-2 and TRBV6-3, so those segments were excluded. A further reported finding was that TCR beta sequences accurately predicted the HLA-A and HLA-B alleles for most subjects in the first cohort. The study gave a list of under 200 TCR beta chains associated with cytomegalovirus. Correlated functional status among segregating V segments might be attributable to linkage disequilibrium, but an unknown experimental factor could not be ruled out. When HLA alleles, especially DR and DQ, strongly co-occurred, TCR associations were difficult to assign to individual alleles. Because counts were too low, roughly 17 rarely observed V segments, including chromosome 9 orphons, were left out of the earlier analysis of 500 to 750 of the donors. Because some donors lacked HLA typing at each locus, the association tests relied only on the typed subset. This cohort had only TCR beta chains sequenced, and the lack of alpha or paired-chain data limited which features could be detected.

CDR3 length: 13 amino acids, cysteine to phenylalanine. The read is trimmed to its CDR3 DNA, 39 bases read in frame from base 1. The trim is 1 base for V and 7 bases for J, with a gap of 7 bases between the germline ends. CDR1 and CDR2, per the germline V gene (reference sequence), are LNHNV and YYDKDF. In total, just over 650 healthy bone marrow donors made up the cohort. At the time of sampling, every cohort member was nominally healthy, though immune exposures that went unrecorded were likely present. The donor tested CMV seronegative and was one of the 352 seronegative cohort members. Every donor gave a peripheral blood sample, and the peripheral blood mononuclear cells from that sample were used for TCR beta sequencing. Genomic DNA was extracted from the blood cell samples with the Qiagen DNeasy Blood Extraction Kit. The library was built by means of the immunoSEQ multiplex PCR assay. For the multiplex PCR, a mixture combining 60 forward primers for TCR Vbeta segments and 13 reverse primers for TCR Jbeta segments was used. The CDR3 region of rearranged TCR beta genes was amplified from genomic DNA by a multiplex PCR assay. Amplified TCR beta libraries were sequenced as 87-base-pair reads on the Illumina HiSeq System. On the study's bioinformatics: A later analysis counted tens of millions of unique TCR beta chains across the 640 or so repertoires, and around 9.9 million of these chains were shared by at least two donors. Raw reads were error-corrected and collapsed into unique sequences by a nearest-neighbor algorithm in which closely related sequences were merged to remove PCR and sequencing errors. CDR3 sequences were aligned to IMGT reference sequences to assign V, D and J gene segments. For a sequence to be retained, a match of at least six nucleotides was required to both a V gene segment and a J gene segment. A rearrangement counted as productive if the CDR3 had no stop codons and remained in frame with V and J, and every other rearrangement counted as non-productive. CDR3 was defined by IMGT convention, running from the second conserved V-encoded cysteine to the conserved J-encoded phenylalanine. Sequences without an unambiguous match to a single V gene segment were excluded from the earlier analysis of about 640 of the donors. An earlier analysis of fewer than 750 of the donors classified V segments as functional when productive rearrangements were above 56.7% and as segregating when the standard deviation between donors was above 5%. A statistical classification framework was built for diagnosing cytomegalovirus status from the catalog of TCR beta chain sequences. V and J gene assignment, in a later analysis, came from comparing TCR nucleotide sequences with IMGT/GENE-DB human TR gene sequences. The TCRdist pipeline was used in a later analysis to assign CDR3 sequences and most-parsimonious VDJ recombination scenarios. In a later analysis, every TCR beta chain was defined by the combination of its CDR3 amino acid sequence and its V-gene family, and reads without a unique V-gene family were dropped. To address suspected cross-contamination and a sequencing artifact, a later analysis removed 592 highly shared, low-generation-probability nucleotide sequences. A later analysis calculated a clonal expansion index for each public chain from normalized within-repertoire ranks of inferred template counts. In a later analysis, generation probabilities were computed with a VDJ recombination model fitted to out-of-frame rearrangements, and the resulting probabilities were checked against IGoR. A later analysis scored TCR-TCR, TCR-HLA and TCR-CMV co-occurrence with hypergeometric tests, applying a repertoire-size bias correction to TCR pairs. In a later analysis, false discovery rates were estimated by permuting HLA or CMV assignments 20 times. In a later analysis, co-occurring TCRs were grouped using DBSCAN, and TCRdist sequence similarity was added for clustering within HLA-allele-positive subsets. Repertoires with fewer than 30,000 or more than 120,000 public chains were left out of co-occurrence clustering, as were about five repertoires with anomalous nucleotide sharing. The clones in this table, taken by TCRdb from immuneACCESS, are in-frame only. Not every clone is retained; where verified, under half of the shortfall comes from an unresolved V gene, and the cause of the rest is unknown. V, J and clone size were drawn from that table, and D and trimming were deduced from the DNA. Here the sample has approximately 150,000 clones; roughly 80% occur a single time. The ten largest clonotypes hold 4.5% of the sample.

The sequenced material came from PBMCs. The receptor was derived from a middle-aged man in good health and CMV-seronegative. The V gene is TRBV15 and the J gene is TRBJ2-2, with the D gene call left open. At the DNA level, the sequence is TGTGCCACCAGCAGAGCTCGTTTCGGGGAGCTGTTTTTT. The resulting protein is CATSRARFGELFF.